This T cell receptor (beta chain) was sequenced in a study of T cells after yellow fever vaccination. TCRdb passed the 5' RACE reads through MiXCR, listing each CDR3 protein once. The data show roughly 400,000 distinct CDR3 sequences, with around 20% seen just once and over 15% held by the top ten. This clonotype showed up just a few times. The germline CDR1 and CDR2 sequences are MNHEY and SVGAGI. The CDR3 is 16 residues long. Losses at the gene ends were 1 base for V and 4 bases for J; bases not matched to a gene: 6. The receptor was derived from a man between 18 and 29 years old who received the YFV17D yellow fever vaccine. The material sequenced was PBMCs, taken before the yellow fever booster vaccination. This chain links TRBV6-5 with TRBJ1-2, with TRBD1 identical over 10 bases. The CDR3 sequence: CASSYLTGGGLYGYTF. CDR3 in DNA: TGTGCCAGCAGTTACTTGACAGGGGGCGGCCTCTATGGCTACACCTTC.